This T cell receptor beta chain was captured by sequencing in a study of neurological immune-mediated disorders (dated by TCRdb to the late 2010s). For context, the study as a whole: Using UMI-based sequencing, the study compared peripheral blood TCR-beta repertoires from patients with HTLV-I-associated myelopathy (HAM/TSP), patients with multiple sclerosis, and healthy controls. The cohort comprised 68 subjects: approximately 15 HAM/TSP patients, around 35 multiple sclerosis patients and around 20 healthy controls. Longitudinal samples, technical triplicates and paired sorted CD4+ and CD8+ T-cell subsets, alongside PBMC samples, were included among the 106 TCR-beta libraries. The full study reports these points: TCR clonal expansion was greatest in HAM/TSP patients and smallest in MS patients, who ranked below even healthy controls. Expanded clones from different subjects shared no identical CDR3 amino acid sequences, which suggests that TCR-beta repertoires were private in all groups.

Libraries from unsorted PBMCs were made from 2 million PBMCs kept in RNAlater at -80 degrees C until RNA extraction. Peripheral blood was subjected to Ficoll-Hypaque density gradient centrifugation to isolate PBMCs, which were then cryopreserved in liquid nitrogen. This clonotype occurred many times. Its antigen has not been determined. Per-base quality was not reported, and no clone a single base away is much larger than it. To synthesize cDNA, template-switch 5'RACE was performed with a primer carrying a 10-nucleotide random unique molecular identifier so that each TCR transcript was tagged. Over 170 million TCR-beta sequences, covering 15-18 subjects, were produced in each sequencing run. The RNeasy kit was used to extract total RNA. Using the KAPA Real-time Library Amplification kit, TCR-beta VDJ regions were amplified with primers for the TCR constant region and the 5'RACE anchor. A first PCR added sample indexes and Illumina adaptors, after which a second PCR increased the library yield. After purification with Ampure beads, the TCR product of roughly 650 bp was size-selected on a 2% E-gel SizeSelection system. Library quality was checked on a Bioanalyzer, concentration was measured with Qubit, and libraries were quantified with the Kapa Library Quantification kit before pooling. Paired-end 2 x 150 bp sequencing of the libraries was performed on an Illumina HiSeq 2500. To increase sequence diversity, roughly 24-32% phiX was spiked into each library pool. Per the source publication's procedure: The quality-filtered reads were processed with the UMI-based MiGEC pipeline, whose error correction step removed more than 90% of the raw TCR sequences. IMGT germline references were used for alignment of VDJ genes, and clonotypes were defined by a unique CDR3 amino acid sequence together with V-J genes. Clonal expansion, Shannon diversity, and CDR3 relatedness (CalcPairwiseDistances, ClusterSamples) were evaluated with VDJtools, and phylogenetic trees were built with CLCbio workbench. Expanded clones were defined as having at least 8 unique UMIs, based on coefficient-of-variation modelling across technical triplicates. TCRdb reprocessing: public reads trimmed at Q25 with fastp, clones called with MiXCR, in-frame beta chains kept. When rows share a CDR3 protein, they turn into one entry using the most common DNA and genes. None of the V and J calls come from the authors' own analysis; TCRdb made them. The sample table lists roughly 21,000 distinct CDR3 sequences, more than 14% of them with a count of one. The leading ten clones occupy over 12% of the sample.

The source of this sequence is a female donor with HTLV-1-associated myelopathy (HAM/TSP). The sample consisted of PBMCs.

The CDR3 sequence is CASSSPYSGANVLTF. The DNA is TGTGCCAGCAGCTCTCCCTACTCTGGGGCCAACGTCCTGACTTTC. This chain is built from TRBV7-2 and TRBJ2-6; no D gene can be assigned with confidence. Trimming costs V 4 bases and J 0 bases, and their ends lie 7 bases apart. CDR1 is given as SGHTA and CDR2 as FQGNSA, both from the germline V gene. The CDR3 contains 15 residues, cysteine and phenylalanine counted. The read is trimmed to its CDR3 DNA, 45 bases read in frame from base 1.